These 9 T cell receptor beta chains were all obtained from the same sample, sequenced in a study of identical twins. TCRdb passed the 5' RACE reads through MiXCR, listing each CDR3 protein once. The data hold 200,000 to 300,000 distinct CDR3 sequences, with 7.5% observed a single time. This sample also belongs to another study, concerning yellow fever vaccine responses in identical twins.

Sequenced: CD8+ T cells sorted from blood. Receptors were obtained from a woman aged 18-35 years in good health.

The rearrangement links TRBV24-1 to TRBJ2-3; D gene uncertain. Trimming took 0 bases from V and 2 from J, leaving 5 bases between them. Germline assignment: CDR1 KGHDR and CDR2 SFDVKD. The CDR3 totals 14 residues. This CDR3 is CATSDLPYTDTQYF. For the CDR3, the DNA is TGTGCCACCAGTGATTTGCCCTACACAGATACGCAGTATTTT.

This clonotype showed up many times. The chain carries TRBV7-2 and TRBJ2-1, with a weak D call TRBD1 (5 bases). CDR3 size: 15 residues. Per germline, CDR1 SGHTA and CDR2 FQGNSA. Trimming removed 5 bases from V and 2 bases from J, with 13 bases in between. The CDR3 bases are TGTGCCAGCAGCCCACGGTCAGGGCCCTACAATGAGCAGTTCTTC. This codes for CASSPRSGPYNEQFF.

The V gene is TRBV4-1, the J gene TRBJ2-3; 9 nucleotides agree with TRBD1. The CDR3 loop spans 14 amino acids. V lost 5 bases and J lost 3; bases outside the gene matches: 3. Germline CDR1 is MGHRA and CDR2 is YSYEKL. The DNA of the CDR3 is TGCGCCAGCAGCTGGGACAGGGTGACAGATACGCAGTATTTT. Translated: CASSWDRVTDTQYF.

There are many counts of this clonotype. The CDR3 protein is CASSVGQGNTEAFF. CDR3 in DNA: TGTGCCAGCAGTGTGGGACAGGGTAACACTGAAGCTTTCTTT. The J gene is TRBJ1-1, the V gene TRBV28; 9 positions agree with TRBD1. CDR1 is MDHEN, CDR2 SYDVKM, per germline. V shed 5 bases, J shed 2 bases, and the junction held 3 bases outside the gene matches. This CDR3 is 14 amino acids long.

The chain uses TRBV5-5 and TRBJ2-7, with 11 bases that match TRBD2. In germline, CDR1 is SGHKS, CDR2 YYEKEE (reference sequence). The CDR3 runs 14 residues. V gave up 3 bases and J gave up 5 bases; unmatched junction bases: 4. The CDR3 DNA follows: TGTGCCAGCAGCTGGGGACTAGCGGTACACGAGCAGTACGTC. Residues: CASSWGLAVHEQYV.

The chain joins TRBV24-1 to TRBJ2-1; D is ambiguous. Germline values: CDR1 KGHDR, CDR2 SFDVKD. The V end was cut by 5 bases, the J end by 3 bases, with 7 bases between. The CDR3 covers 13 residues. CDR3 sequence: CATSAKGYNEQFF. CDR3 in DNA: TGTGCCACCAGTGCTAAGGGCTACAATGAGCAGTTCTTC.

This clonotype was picked up many times. The chain combines TRBV12-3 or TRBV12-4 with TRBJ2-1, with D perhaps given as TRBD1 or TRBD2 (5 bases each). The V end lost 3 bases, the J end lost 7 bases, and 16 bases lay between the germline ends. CDR3 length: 15 amino acids. The CDR3 bases are TGTGCCAGCAGTTTTACGCTCGGGGCGAGTAATGAGCAGTTCTTC. The encoded protein is CASSFTLGASNEQFF.

Only a few counts were recorded for this clonotype. The chain is built from TRBV2 and TRBJ2-3; D may match TRBD1 or TRBD2 (5 bases each). Germline CDR1 SNHLY, CDR2 FYNNEI. This CDR3 contains 18 residues. V was pared by 8 bases and J by 0 bases, with 24 bases between. The CDR3 is CASGIGAGRGPSTDTQYF. The CDR3 coding sequence is TGTGCCAGCGGAATAGGGGCGGGTCGGGGACCTAGCACAGATACGCAGTATTTT.

The gene calls are TRBV28 and TRBJ2-5; D gene unclear. Looked up from germline, CDR1 is MDHEN and CDR2 is SYDVKM. Trimming cost V 5 bases and J 2 bases, with 12 bases left between them. CDR3 size: 14 residues. Written as DNA, the CDR3 is TGTGCCAGCAGTAAGCTGTTCGGGCAAGAGACCCAGTACTTC. It is translated as CASSKLFGQETQYF.